The sequence of this TCR beta chain was determined in a study of cytomegalovirus exposure and HLA in healthy donors (dated by TCRdb to the late 2010s). About the study as a whole: According to an earlier analysis of several hundred of the donors, 150 million to 200 million T cells yielded 100 million or so unique TCR beta sequences and approximately 300 Gb of sequence data. Among 398 genotyped donors of the cohort, an average of approximately 230,000 unique TCR beta nucleotide sequences were sequenced per donor, about a sixth of them non-productive. To predict cytomegalovirus infection status, the study combined high-throughput TCR immunosequencing, statistical association of individual TCRs with disease status, and machine learning. The study was designed to test whether signatures of past pathogen exposure could be identified by cataloging public T cell receptors. Alongside the repertoire data, information on donor age, sex, ethnicity and CMV serostatus was compiled. In a later genetic analysis, genome-wide SNP genotypes for about 55% of the 666 donors were used, and that subset was treated as a discovery cohort. The later analysis used no new phenotypic data to find candidate immune exposures, relying instead on TCR beta sequences and their occurrence across donors. A separate validation cohort of some 130 different subjects was used in addition to the 666-subject first cohort. The study profiled the T cell repertoires of 550 to 700 subjects by immunosequencing and related them to cytomegalovirus serostatus. A handful of DR-DQ haplotypes were handled as single units for association and clustering because linkage in the cohort was strong. To study patterns of TCR occurrence, a later analysis re-analyzed previously published TCR beta repertoires from 666 donors and added high-resolution HLA genotyping. In an earlier analysis of roughly 580 of the donors, high-throughput TCR beta sequencing was used to judge whether each TCR beta V gene segment behaved as functional or pseudogenic. Both class I and class II loci were covered by HLA typing, at four-digit resolution. The genetic ancestry cluster associated with self-reported Caucasian donors included around 76% of the roughly 380 genotyped donors. An early release that covered some 630 HLA-typed donors contained around 330 gigabases of sequencing data and tens of millions of unique TCR sequences. All discovery cohort repertoires had been generated using a single sequencing platform. Typing coverage varied by locus: about 620-640 donors for A, B, C, DRB1 and DQB1; under 550 for DQA1; more than 600 for DPA1; about 450 for DPB1. Study-wide findings and limitations: Strong co-occurrence of HLA alleles, especially DR and DQ, made assigning TCR associations to individual alleles difficult. The presence/absence analyses assumed that sequencing depth was roughly uniform across donors, and that assumption may not be true. Compared with the approximately 700-donor mean, donors in an Asian-associated ancestry cluster had fewer N-insertions in productive TCRs, according to a later genetic analysis. In a later analysis, most CMV-associated TCR beta chains were found to appear HLA-restricted, with HLA associations seemingly driven largely by CMV exposure. A later analysis found that TCR association rates varied across HLA loci, with DRB1 alleles showing the most associated TCRs and HLA-C alleles the fewest. Some IMGT-functional V segments, including TRBV6-2 and TRBV6-3, could not be told apart with the 87-base-pair reads, so those segments were excluded. It was suggested by the authors that the approach could potentially be generalized to other disease states and immunological phenotypes. A later analysis associated roughly 17,000 TCR beta sequences with specific HLA alleles at a false discovery rate of 0.05. In a later analysis, HLA-associated TCR beta chains showed more clonal expansion and lower generation probabilities than non-associated chains that were equally common. The classifier was reported to diagnose cytomegalovirus status with high specificity and sensitivity in both the original cohort and the validation cohort. In an earlier analysis of 587 of the donors, most TCR beta V segments appeared in productive rearrangements about 87% or about 30% of the time, broadly matching IMGT annotations. The only immune exposure information available for the cohort was CMV serostatus. Linkage disequilibrium might explain the correlated functional status among segregating V segments, but an unknown experimental factor could not be excluded. In a later genetic analysis, a missense DCLRE1C variant was associated with V-gene and J-gene trimming of TCR beta chains, and the association was replicated in an independent cohort. In this cohort, only TCR beta chains were sequenced, and detectable features were limited by the absence of alpha or paired-chain data. A further reported finding was that TCR beta sequences accurately predicted the HLA-A and HLA-B alleles for most subjects in the first cohort. A cluster of highly shared sequence variants was judged likely to be a technical artifact of the sequencing pipeline. Because HLA typing was unavailable for some donors at each locus, only the typed subset was used in association tests. Most TCR sequences were seen in very few donors, while some public TCRs were found in many individuals. Because counts were too low, some 16 rarely observed V segments, including chromosome 9 orphons, were excluded from the earlier analysis of 500 to 700 of the donors. A later analysis reported that several top co-occurrence clusters appeared linked to parvovirus B19, influenza, CMV and Epstein-Barr virus. In vitro tests confirmed that a few of the cytomegalovirus-associated TCR beta chains recognize cytomegalovirus antigens. The study gave a list of 150 to 200 TCR beta chains associated with cytomegalovirus.

V is pared back by 6 bases and J by 1 base, with 15 bases lying between the germline termini. CDR1 and CDR2 are drawn from the germline V gene: KGHSH, LQKENI. The CDR3 contains 15 residues, cysteine and phenylalanine counted. The entry retains the CDR3 DNA only, 45 bases that are in frame from base 1. The cohort consisted of 666 healthy bone marrow donors. All cohort members were sampled while nominally healthy, although unrecorded immune exposures were likely present. The donor was CMV seronegative and belonged to the group of 320 or so seronegative cohort members. A peripheral blood sample was provided by each donor, and peripheral blood mononuclear cells were used for TCR beta sequencing. Genomic DNA was extracted from the blood cell samples with the Qiagen DNeasy Blood Extraction Kit. Regarding this clone: Its cognate antigen has yet to be identified. Per-nucleotide qualities are absent, and no much larger clonotype sits a single base away.

The method behind the library was the immunoSEQ multiplex PCR assay. For the multiplex PCR, a mixture combining 60 forward primers for TCR Vbeta segments and 13 reverse primers for TCR Jbeta segments was used. A multiplex PCR assay on genomic DNA amplified the CDR3 region of rearranged TCR beta genes. The Illumina HiSeq System was used to sequence the amplified TCR beta libraries as 87-base-pair reads. In the source study's methods: A later analysis counted 65 million to 90 million unique TCR beta chains across the 666 repertoires, and 9 million to 14 million of these chains were shared by at least two donors. Raw reads were error-corrected and collapsed into unique sequences with a nearest-neighbor algorithm that merged closely related sequences to remove PCR and sequencing errors. V, D and J gene segments were assigned by aligning CDR3 sequences to IMGT reference sequences. Each retained sequence needed at least a six-nucleotide match to both a V gene segment and a J gene segment. Rearrangements were called productive when the CDR3 lacked stop codons and stayed in frame with V and J; all others were non-productive. CDR3 was defined according to IMGT convention as the region running from the second conserved V-encoded cysteine to the conserved J-encoded phenylalanine. In an earlier analysis of more than 550 of the donors, sequences lacking an unambiguous match to a single V gene segment were excluded. In an earlier analysis of approximately 610 of the donors, V segments were called functional above 56.7% productive rearrangements and were called segregating when the between-donor standard deviation exceeded 5%. A statistical classification framework was built for diagnosing cytomegalovirus status from the catalog of TCR beta chain sequences. In a later analysis, V and J genes were assigned by comparing TCR nucleotide sequences against IMGT/GENE-DB human TR gene sequences. Using the TCRdist pipeline, a later analysis assigned CDR3 sequences along with most-parsimonious VDJ recombination scenarios. In a later analysis, each TCR beta chain was defined by its CDR3 amino acid sequence together with its V-gene family, and reads without a unique V-gene family were excluded. In a later analysis, fewer than 650 highly shared, low-generation-probability nucleotide sequences were removed to address suspected cross-contamination and a sequencing artifact. For each public chain, a later analysis derived a clonal expansion index from normalized ranks of inferred template counts within each repertoire. A later analysis computed generation probabilities with a VDJ recombination model fitted to out-of-frame rearrangements, and checked the results against IGoR. Hypergeometric tests were used in a later analysis to score TCR-TCR, TCR-HLA and TCR-CMV co-occurrence, with a repertoire-size bias correction applied to the TCR pairs. False discovery rates were estimated in a later analysis by permuting HLA or CMV assignments 20 times. In a later analysis, co-occurring TCRs were grouped using DBSCAN, and TCRdist sequence similarity was added for clustering within HLA-allele-positive subsets. For co-occurrence clustering, repertoires with fewer than 30,000 or more than 120,000 public chains were excluded, along with roughly 5 repertoires with anomalous nucleotide sharing. The table was pulled from immuneACCESS by TCRdb, which kept in-frame rearrangements only. Such tables lose some clones; where checked, under half of the loss comes from unresolved V genes, and the rest has no known cause. The D gene and trimming were derived from the DNA, and the V and J assignments and clone size from that table. This sample is represented by 80,000 to 95,000 clones; 80% to 90% of them were singletons. The ten largest clones represent approximately 1.9% of the sample.

This TCR derives from a woman aged 25-40 years in good health and CMV-seronegative. Sequencing used PBMCs. The receptor chain draws on TRBV18 and TRBJ1-1, with the D gene too uncertain to name. The CDR3 region: CASSVQRVQNTEAFF. The bases read TGTGCCAGCTCGGTACAGAGGGTACAGAACACTGAAGCTTTCTTT. Supplemented by the reference TRBV18 and TRBJ1-1 proteins around the CDR3, the complete variable domain is NAGVMQNPRHLVRRRGQEARLRCSPMKGHSHVYWYRQLPEEGLKFMVYLQKENIIDESGMPKERFSAEFPKEGPSILRIQQVVRGDSAAYFCASSVQRVQNTEAFFGQGTRLTVV.